This T cell receptor (beta chain) was captured in a study of control samples from healthy donors and cancer patients. The CDR3 spans 10 residues. Germline CDR1 reads LGHDT; CDR2 reads YNNKEL (reference sequence). Trimming removed 8 bases at V and 4 bases at J, with 5 bases between. The protocol was immunoSEQ multiplex PCR, while the TCRdb copy is restricted to in-frame clones and leaves out a portion. The repertoire consists of 150,000 to 200,000 clones, with about 90% occurring once and the leading ten covering approximately 1.5%. This receptor was identified in a woman aged 50 to 65 in good health. The sequencing sample was made of blood. The chain has TRBV3-1 (or the pseudogene TRBV3-2) and TRBJ2-5; D remains unclear. DNA for the CDR3: TGTGCCAGCGAAGGAGAGACCCAGTACTTC. Encoded protein: CASEGETQYF.